Given below is one T cell receptor (beta chain) in context. What it recognizes is unknown. At one of its ends the junction is not consistent with the germline gene, which may arise from a read error. The data originate from a study of cytomegalovirus exposure and HLA in healthy donors. Across the study: Of all 400 or so donors who were genotyped, roughly 85% belonged to the Caucasian-associated ancestry cluster.

Notes on the study in general: Exclusion applied to some V segments, including TRBV6-2 and TRBV6-3, as they were indistinguishable. TCR beta chain V- and J-gene trimming was linked, in a later analysis, to a missense variant in DCLRE1C.

60 Vbeta and 13 Jbeta primers were used in PCR. The repertoire was sequenced with immunoSEQ multiplex PCR; TCRdb's copy has only in-frame clones and lacks some. This table has about 90,000 clones, roughly 80% appearing once. Per the germline V gene, CDR1 is SGHVS and CDR2 is FQNEAQ. The CDR3 length is 15 residues. Sample: PBMCs. The receptor was derived from a man in his late teens or twenties in good health and CMV-seronegative. The chain recombines TRBV7-8 with TRBJ1-5; the D gene is possibly TRBD1 (5 bases). The CDR3 here is CAGSLLAGMSQPQHF. CDR3 DNA sequence: TGTGCCGGCAGCTTACTGGCAGGGATGAGTCAGCCCCAGCATTTT.